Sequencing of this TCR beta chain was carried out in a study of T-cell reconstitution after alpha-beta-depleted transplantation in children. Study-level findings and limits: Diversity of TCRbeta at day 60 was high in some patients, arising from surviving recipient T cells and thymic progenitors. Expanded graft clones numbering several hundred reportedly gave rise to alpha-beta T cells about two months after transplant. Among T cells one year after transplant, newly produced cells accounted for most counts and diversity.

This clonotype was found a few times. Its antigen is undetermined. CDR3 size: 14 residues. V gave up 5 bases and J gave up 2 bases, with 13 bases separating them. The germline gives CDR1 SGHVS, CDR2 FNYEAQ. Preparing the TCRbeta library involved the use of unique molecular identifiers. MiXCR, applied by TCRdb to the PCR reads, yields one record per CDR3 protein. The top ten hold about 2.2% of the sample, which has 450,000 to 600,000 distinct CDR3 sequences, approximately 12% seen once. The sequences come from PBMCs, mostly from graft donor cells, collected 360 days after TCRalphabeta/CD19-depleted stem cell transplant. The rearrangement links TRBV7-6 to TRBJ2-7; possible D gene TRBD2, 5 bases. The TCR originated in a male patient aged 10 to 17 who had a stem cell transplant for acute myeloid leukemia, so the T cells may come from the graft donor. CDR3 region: CASSRLATAYEQYF. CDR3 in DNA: TGTGCCAGCAGCCGGCTAGCTACGGCCTACGAGCAGTACTTC.